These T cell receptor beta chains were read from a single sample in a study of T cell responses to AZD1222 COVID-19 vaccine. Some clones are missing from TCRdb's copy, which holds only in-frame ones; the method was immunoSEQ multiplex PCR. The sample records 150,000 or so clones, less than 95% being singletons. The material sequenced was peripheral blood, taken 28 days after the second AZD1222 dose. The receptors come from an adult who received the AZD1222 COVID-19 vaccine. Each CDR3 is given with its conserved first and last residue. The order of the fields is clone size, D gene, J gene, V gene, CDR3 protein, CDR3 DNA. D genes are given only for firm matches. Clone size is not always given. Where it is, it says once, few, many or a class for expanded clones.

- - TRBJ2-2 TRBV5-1 CASSQTQNTGELFF TGCGCCAGCAGCCAAACACAGAACACCGGGGAGCTGTTTTTT
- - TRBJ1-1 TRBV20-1 CSASGQLNTEAFF TGCAGTGCTAGTGGACAATTGAACACTGAAGCTTTCTTT
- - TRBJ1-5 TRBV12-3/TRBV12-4 CASSPDVRAQHF TGTGCCAGCAGTCCGGACGTTAGGGCCCAGCATTTT
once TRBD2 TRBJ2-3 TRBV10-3 CAISSITSGGESDTQYF TGTGCCATCAGCAGTATAACTAGCGGGGGGGAGTCAGATACGCAGTATTTT
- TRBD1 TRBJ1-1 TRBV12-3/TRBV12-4 CASSFTGVTEAFF TGTGCCAGCAGTTTTACAGGGGTTACTGAAGCTTTCTTT
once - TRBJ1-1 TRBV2 CASSVTGRNTEAFF TGTGCCAGCAGTGTAACAGGCCGGAACACTGAAGCTTTCTTT
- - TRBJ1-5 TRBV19 CASSTAGGASGPQHF TGTGCCAGTAGTACCGCGGGGGGGGCTTCAGGGCCCCAGCATTTT
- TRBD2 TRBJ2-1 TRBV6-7 CASSYCTSGGTYNEQFF TGTGCCAGCAGTTACTGCACTAGCGGGGGGACCTACAATGAGCAGTTCTTC
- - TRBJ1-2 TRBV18 CASSPSTASKRYTF TGTGCCAGCTCACCAAGTACAGCCTCCAAACGGTACACCTTC
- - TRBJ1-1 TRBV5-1 CASSLTGTMNTEAFF TGCGCCAGCAGCTTGACCGGGACCATGAACACTGAAGCTTTCTTT
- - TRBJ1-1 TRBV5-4 CASSSSVNTEAFF TGTGCCAGCAGCTCCTCAGTGAACACTGAAGCTTTCTTT
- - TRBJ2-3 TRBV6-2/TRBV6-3 CASSYRGADTQYF TGTGCCAGCAGTTATCGGGGCGCAGATACGCAGTATTTT
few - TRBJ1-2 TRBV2 CASSRTSGQSYGYTF TGTGCCAGCAGTCGTACCAGTGGACAGTCTTATGGCTACACCTTC
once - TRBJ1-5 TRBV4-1 CASSQVRMGNQPQHF TGCGCCAGCAGCCAAGTAAGGATGGGTAATCAGCCCCAGCATTTT
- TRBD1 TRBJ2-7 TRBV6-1 CASSEGRWTGSEQYF TGTGCCAGCAGTGAAGGACGGTGGACAGGGAGCGAGCAGTACTTC
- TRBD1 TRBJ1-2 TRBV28 CASTRTGLYGYTF TGTGCCAGCACCCGGACAGGGCTCTATGGCTACACCTTC
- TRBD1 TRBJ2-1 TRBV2 CASTRDSSVNEQFF TGTGCCAGCACTAGGGACAGTTCGGTCAATGAGCAGTTCTTC
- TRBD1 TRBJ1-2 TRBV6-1 CASSDGGGTNYGYTF TGTGCCAGCAGTGACGGAGGGGGCACTAACTATGGCTACACCTTC
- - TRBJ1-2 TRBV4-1 CASSQDGIYGYTF TGCGCCAGCAGCCAAGATGGGATCTATGGCTACACCTTC
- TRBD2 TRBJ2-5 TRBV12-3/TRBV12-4 CASAGLAQETQYF TGTGCCAGTGCGGGACTAGCCCAAGAGACCCAGTACTTC
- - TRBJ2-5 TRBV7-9 CASSYRPRGRQETQYF TGTGCCAGCAGCTATCGACCGAGGGGCCGTCAAGAGACCCAGTACTTC
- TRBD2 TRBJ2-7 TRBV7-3 CASSPTSGSYEQYF TGTGCCAGCAGCCCGACTAGCGGGAGTTACGAGCAGTACTTC
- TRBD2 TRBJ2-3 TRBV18 CASSPISGSDTQYF TGTGCCAGCTCACCGATAAGCGGGAGTGATACGCAGTATTTT
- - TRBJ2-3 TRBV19 CASSRTDPRDTQYF TGTGCCAGTAGTAGGACAGACCCCCGAGATACGCAGTATTTT
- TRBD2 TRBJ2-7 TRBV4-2 CASSQASGGAFHEQYF TGTGCCAGCAGCCAAGCAAGCGGGGGGGCCTTCCACGAGCAGTACTTC
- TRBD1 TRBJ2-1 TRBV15 CATSRDRQGVSNEQFF TGTGCCACCAGCAGAGATCGACAGGGCGTTAGTAATGAGCAGTTCTTC
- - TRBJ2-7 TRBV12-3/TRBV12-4 CASSISYEQYF TGTGCCAGCAGTATCTCCTACGAGCAGTACTTC
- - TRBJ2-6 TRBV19 CASREGSGANVLTF TGTGCCAGTCGAGAGGGCTCTGGGGCCAACGTCCTGACTTTC
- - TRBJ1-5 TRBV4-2 CASSQEAGTPNQPQHF TGTGCCAGCAGCCAAGAGGCCGGGACGCCCAATCAGCCCCAGCATTTT
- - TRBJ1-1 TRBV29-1 CSVNPGGRAFF TGCAGCGTCAACCCCGGGGGGCGGGCTTTCTTT
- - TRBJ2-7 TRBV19 CASSIGFSSYEQYF TGTGCCAGTAGTATCGGGTTTAGCTCCTACGAGCAGTACTTC
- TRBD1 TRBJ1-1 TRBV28 CASSRRTGGNTEAFF TGTGCCAGCAGTCGAAGGACAGGGGGGAACACTGAAGCTTTCTTT
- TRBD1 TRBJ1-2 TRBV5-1 CASRGTGDYGYTF TGCGCCAGCAGGGGGACAGGGGACTATGGCTACACCTTC
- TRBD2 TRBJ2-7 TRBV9 CASSVAGGVYEQYF TGTGCCAGCAGCGTAGCGGGGGGGGTCTACGAGCAGTACTTC
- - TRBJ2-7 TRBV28 CASSPKRGQGSYEQYF TGTGCCAGCAGCCCTAAGCGGGGACAAGGCTCCTACGAGCAGTACTTC
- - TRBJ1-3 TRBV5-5 CASSGRGISGNTIYF TGTGCCAGCAGCGGTCGGGGAATCTCTGGAAACACCATATATTTT
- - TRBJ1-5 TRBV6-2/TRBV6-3 CASSYQQNQPQHF TGTGCCAGCAGTTACCAACAGAATCAGCCCCAGCATTTT
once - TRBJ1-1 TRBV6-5 CASTAGVMNTEAFF TGTGCCAGCACCGCAGGAGTCATGAACACTGAAGCTTTCTTT
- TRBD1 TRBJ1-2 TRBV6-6 CASSYGTARPNYGYTF TGTGCCAGCAGTTATGGGACAGCGCGCCCTAACTATGGCTACACCTTC
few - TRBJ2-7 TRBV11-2 CASSLGHSSYEQYF TGTGCCAGCAGCTTAGGACACAGCTCCTACGAGCAGTACTTC
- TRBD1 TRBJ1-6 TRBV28 CASSFFTGGNSPLHF TGTGCCAGCAGTTTTTTCACAGGGGGTAATTCACCCCTCCACTTT
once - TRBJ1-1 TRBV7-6 CASSVSRGTEAFF TGTGCCAGCAGCGTTAGCCGGGGCACTGAAGCTTTCTTT
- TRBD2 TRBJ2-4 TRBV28 CASSFGTGLAANIQYF TGTGCCAGCAGTTTCGGAACCGGACTAGCGGCAAACATTCAGTACTTC
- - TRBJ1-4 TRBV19 CASSPEGEKLFF TGTGCCAGTAGTCCGGAAGGGGAAAAACTGTTTTTT
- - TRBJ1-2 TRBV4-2 CASSLAGTPVIYGYTF TGTGCCAGCAGCCTAGCCGGGACCCCCGTCATCTATGGCTACACCTTC
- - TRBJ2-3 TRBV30 CAWTPGFGDTQYF TGTGCCTGGACCCCAGGGTTTGGAGATACGCAGTATTTT
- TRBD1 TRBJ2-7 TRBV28 CASSPGQDSLRGQYF TGTGCCAGCAGTCCGGGACAGGATTCCCTACGAGGGCAGTACTTC
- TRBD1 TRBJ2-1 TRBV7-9 CASSPPDREPYNEQFF TGTGCCAGCAGCCCCCCGGACAGGGAGCCCTACAATGAGCAGTTCTTC
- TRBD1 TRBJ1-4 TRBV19 CASSGQGVGTNEKLFF TGTGCCAGTAGTGGACAGGGGGTCGGGACTAATGAAAAACTGTTTTTT
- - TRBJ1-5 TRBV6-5 CASTSTAAGQPQHF TGTGCCAGCACTTCGACTGCCGCAGGTCAGCCCCAGCATTTT
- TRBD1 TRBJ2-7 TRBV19 CASRNPPSDRIYYEQYF TGTGCCAGTAGGAACCCACCCTCGGACAGGATCTACTACGAGCAGTACTTC
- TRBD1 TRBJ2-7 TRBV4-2 CASSQNDRGRYF TGTGCCAGCAGCCAGAACGACAGGGGAAGATACTTC
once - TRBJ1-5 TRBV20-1 CSASGSGHGSNQPQHF TGCAGTGCTAGTGGGTCAGGGCACGGGAGCAATCAGCCCCAGCATTTT
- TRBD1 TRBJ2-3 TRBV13 CASSQYGRGLTDTQYF TGTGCCAGCAGCCAATACGGCAGGGGGCTCACAGATACGCAGTATTTT
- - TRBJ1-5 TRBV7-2 CASSSQTSANQPQHF TGTGCCAGCAGCTCTCAGACCTCGGCCAATCAGCCCCAGCATTTT
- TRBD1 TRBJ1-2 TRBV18 CASSEWGQGDDTF TGTGCCAGCTCCGAGTGGGGACAGGGGGACGACACCTTC
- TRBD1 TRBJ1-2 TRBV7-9 CASSLYRGSNYGYTF TGTGCCAGCAGCTTATACAGGGGATCTAACTATGGCTACACCTTC
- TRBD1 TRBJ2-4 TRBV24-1 CATSGYVKETGENIQYF TGTGCCACCAGTGGGTATGTAAAGGAAACAGGGGAAAACATTCAGTACTTC
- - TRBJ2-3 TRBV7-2 CASSSQGGTQYF TGTGCCAGCAGCTCCCAGGGGGGCACGCAGTATTTT
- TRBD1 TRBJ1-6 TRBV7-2 CASSYNRDRGKPLHF TGTGCCAGCAGCTACAACCGGGACAGGGGTAAGCCCCTCCACTTT